These 15 T cell receptor beta chains originate from one sample sequenced in a study of T cells in Graves' hyperthyroidism and ophthalmopathy. RNA transcripts served as the template for amplifying TCR beta CDR3 regions. Using the HTBI primer set, a first-round RT-PCR was run on the TCR CDR3. Each CDR3 protein gets one entry after TCRdb re-called the multiplex PCR reads with MiXCR. The data show 200,000 to 250,000 distinct CDR3 sequences, about 17% seen once. Sequencing was carried out using blood. All receptors derive from a woman between 18 and 29 years old with Graves' ophthalmopathy.

This clonotype was seen repeatedly, ten times or more. This chain uses TRBV4-3 with TRBJ2-4; 8 nucleotides match TRBD2. Per the germline V gene, CDR1 is LGHNA and CDR2 is YSLEER. Trimming removed 0 bases from V and 8 bases from J; junction bases left unmatched: 12. This CDR3 spans 17 amino acids. The CDR3 DNA sequence: TGCGCCAGCAGCCAAGAAGGCGGGGGGCGCGATCGAGACATTCAGTACTTC. Its translation is CASSQEGGGRDRDIQYF.

This clonotype has only one observation. V and J are TRBV20-1 and TRBJ2-1; 7 positions match TRBD2. The germline V gene has CDR1 DFQATT and CDR2 SNEGSKA (reference sequence). The CDR3 covers 15 residues. J lost 5 bases, V lost 5 bases, and 12 bases had no gene match. The CDR3: CSAGTGGSTHNEQFF. The CDR3 DNA reads TGCAGTGCTGGAACAGGCGGGAGTACCCACAATGAGCAGTTCTTC.

This clonotype was observed at least ten times. The rearrangement joins TRBV29-1 to TRBJ2-2; perhaps TRBD2 as D (6 bases). Trimming removed 1 base from V and 1 base from J, with 19 bases in between. This CDR3 is 18 amino acids long. Germline-derived CDR1 and CDR2 are SQVTM and ANQGSEA. CDR3 loop: CSVEVASGTPGNTGELFF. CDR3 in DNA: TGCAGCGTTGAAGTGGCGTCCGGGACTCCGGGGAACACCGGGGAGCTGTTTTTT.

This clonotype has ten or more counts. The chain joins TRBV28 to TRBJ1-1; D might be TRBD1 (5 bases). The germline gives CDR1 MDHEN, CDR2 SYDVKM. The CDR3 consists of 14 residues. The V end was cut by 4 bases, the J end by 1 base, with 10 bases between. CDR3 in amino acids: CASSYPGGNTEAFF. The CDR3 DNA reads as TGTGCCAGCAGTTACCCGGGGGGGAACACTGAAGCTTTCTTT.

This clonotype appeared many times. The chain couples TRBV30 to TRBJ1-1, with D perhaps matching TRBD1 (6 bases). V was pared by 3 bases and J by 5 bases, with 13 bases between. The CDR3 has 13 residues. Germline assignment: CDR1 GTSNPN and CDR2 SVGIG (reference sequence). Here the CDR3 reads CAWSEDRLTEAFF. For the CDR3, the DNA is TGTGCCTGGAGCGAAGACAGGCTAACTGAAGCTTTCTTT.

In this sample, this clonotype turned up a few times. The chain is built from TRBV6-2 or TRBV6-3 and TRBJ1-6, with D possibly matching TRBD1 (5 bases). This CDR3 is 17 amino acids long. V gave up 2 bases and J gave up 10 bases, with 21 bases separating them. The germline V gene encodes CDR1 MNHEY and CDR2 SVGEGT. CDR3 nucleotide sequence: TGTGCCAGCAGTTACGGTACGGGACTCGGAGTAGGATCACCCCTCCACTTT. Translation: CASSYGTGLGVGSPLHF.

In the case of this clonotype: The junction does not match germline at one end; this may be a read error. The rearrangement joins TRBV9 to TRBJ2-2; TRBD1 matches at 7 bases. The CDR3 has 17 residues. CDR1 SGDLS and CDR2 YYNGEE come from the germline V gene. Written as DNA, the CDR3 is TGTGCCAGCAGCGCAGCCCCGGGGACAGTGAACACCGGGAAGCTGTTTTTT. Its translation: CASSAAPGTVNTGKLFF. The full variable domain, its missing parts supplied by reference TRBV9 and TRBJ2-2, is DSGVTQTPKHLITATGQRVTLRCSPRSGDLSVYWYQQSLDQGLQFLIQYYNGEERAKGNILERFSAQQFPDLHSELNLSSLELGDSALYFCASSAAPGTVNTGKLFFGEGSRLTVL.

This clonotype was recorded many times. The chain is built from TRBV6-1 and TRBJ2-6; unclear D gene. V was pared by 4 bases and J by 0 bases, with 7 bases between. Germline CDR1 and CDR2: MNHNS and SASEGT. The CDR3 is 15 residues long. The CDR3 loop is CASSVRGSGANVLTF. DNA for the CDR3: TGTGCCAGCAGTGTACGAGGCTCTGGGGCCAACGTCCTGACTTTC.

This clonotype was found many times. This chain uses TRBV4-1 with TRBJ2-5; D is undetermined. The germline gives CDR1 MGHRA, CDR2 YSYEKL. The CDR3 spans 14 residues. V dropped 4 bases and J dropped 1 base, with 10 bases sitting between them. The CDR3 coding sequence is TGCGCCAGCAGCCCAAGCTCCCTCCAAGAGACCCAGTACTTC. As protein: CASSPSSLQETQYF.

Comments on this clonotype: Being one base from a much bigger clone, this may be a read error. The rearrangement links TRBV27 to TRBJ2-2; the D gene is possibly TRBD2 (5 bases). The CDR3 runs 12 residues. Germline lookup yields CDR1 MNHEY and CDR2 SMNVEV (reference sequence). CDR3: CASRPNTGELVF. CDR3 sequence (DNA): TGTGCCAGCAGACCGAACACCGGGGAGCTGGTTTTT.

The chain employs TRBV2 and TRBJ1-1; D is undetermined. Trimming cost V 7 bases and J 3 bases, with 15 bases left between them. Germline CDR1 reads SNHLY; CDR2 reads FYNNEI. This CDR3 region has 14 residues. In DNA form, the CDR3 reads TGTGCCAGCATTCATCGTAAGGGATACACTGAAGCTTTCTTT. This codes for CASIHRKGYTEAFF. The complete variable domain, with remaining parts taken from reference TRBV2 and TRBJ1-1, reads EPEVTQTPSHQVTQMGQEVILRCVPISNHLYFYWYRQILGQKVEFLVSFYNNEISEKSEIFDDQFSVERPDGSNFTLKIRSTKLEDSAMYFCASIHRKGYTEAFFGQGTRLTVV.

This clonotype was detected many times. The rearrangement links TRBV2 to TRBJ2-7; D might be TRBD1 (5 bases). Germline CDR1 reads SNHLY; CDR2 reads FYNNEI. With 4 bases removed from V and 4 bases from J, the gap between germline ends came to 8 bases. CDR3 size: 12 residues. The DNA of the CDR3 is TGTGCCAGCAGTGTGCCAGGGTACGAGCAGTACTTC. Residues: CASSVPGYEQYF.

This clonotype was seen at least ten times. This sequence joins TRBV20-1 and TRBJ2-1; 9 bases match TRBD2. Germline V gene sequence: CDR1 DFQATT, CDR2 SNEGSKA (reference sequence). Losses at the gene ends were 6 bases for V and 0 bases for J; bases not matched to a gene: 6. CDR3 length equals 15 residues. The CDR3 DNA sequence: TGCAGTGCCGCTAGCGGGATTAACTCCTACAATGAGCAGTTCTTC. Its protein product is CSAASGINSYNEQFF.

This clonotype appeared many times. The chain couples TRBV7-9 to TRBJ1-3; D remains ambiguous. The CDR3 is made up of 16 amino acids. Trimming stripped 2 bases from V and 4 bases from J, with 15 bases between. The V gene's germline CDR1 is SEHNR and CDR2 FQNEAQ (reference sequence). The CDR3 reads CASSLPLRSTGNTIYF. The CDR3 DNA is TGTGCCAGCAGCTTACCTTTAAGGTCGACCGGAAACACCATATATTTT. The complete variable domain, with remaining parts taken from reference TRBV7-9 and TRBJ1-3, reads DTGVSQNPRHKITKRGQNVTFRCDPISEHNRLYWYRQTLGQGPEFLTYFQNEAQLEKSRLLSDRFSAERPKGSFSTLEIQRTEQGDSAMYLCASSLPLRSTGNTIYFGEGSWLTVV.

Ten or more counts support this clonotype. V usage is TRBV6-2 or TRBV6-3 and J usage is TRBJ2-1; 8 bases line up with TRBD1. Germline V gene data show CDR1 as MNHEY and CDR2 as SVGEGT. Trimming at V came to 4 bases and at J to 6 bases, leaving 8 bases not matched to a gene. The CDR3 consists of 15 residues. CDR3 protein: CASSLGTGASNEQFF. CDR3 nucleotides: TGTGCCAGCAGTTTGGGGACAGGAGCGAGCAATGAGCAGTTCTTC.